The 25 T cell receptor beta chains below come from one sample, sequenced in a study of T-cell memory formation after mild COVID-19. TCRdb processed the 5' RACE reads anew with MiXCR; each CDR3 protein has one entry. The sample lists tens of thousands of distinct CDR3 sequences, around 17% occurring once. Sequencing was carried out using PBMCs or a T cell subset sorted from them (not recorded which). These receptor sequences come from an adult woman who had mild COVID-19 (a few samples of this study predate the infection). Cell type and time point are not known.

The CDR3 DNA is TGTGCCAGCAGCACCCAGGGAGGGTCTGAAGCTTTCTTT. Its protein product is CASSTQGGSEAFF. V usage is TRBV9 and J usage is TRBJ1-1; a possible D gene is TRBD1 (5 bases). This CDR3 has 13 residues. Per germline, CDR1 SGDLS and CDR2 YYNGEE. Trimming cost V 4 bases and J 6 bases, with 13 bases left between them.

V gene TRBV7-9 combines with J gene TRBJ2-1, with 8 bases fitting TRBD2. With 2 bases clipped from V and 7 bases from J, the junction kept 1 base outside the gene matches. The CDR3 contains 13 residues. Looked up from germline, CDR1 is SEHNR and CDR2 is FQNEAQ (reference sequence). The CDR3 DNA is TGTGCCAGCAGCTTACCTAGCGGGAATGAGCAGTTCTTC. This translates into CASSLPSGNEQFF.

This chain uses TRBV6-5 with TRBJ2-7, with 9 nucleotides matching TRBD2. CDR1 is MNHEY, CDR2 SVGAGI, per germline. This CDR3 region has 16 residues. With V trimmed by 5 bases and J by 5 bases, 13 bases remained unmatched. As DNA, the CDR3 is TGTGCCAGCAGTGGGGGGACTAGCAAGAGTCGGGACGAGCAGTACTTC. Amino acids: CASSGGTSKSRDEQYF.

This clonotype turned up a few times. The CDR3 region has the DNA TGTGCCAGCAGTCCTAGCGGGGGGCCCACAGATACGCAGTATTTT. As protein: CASSPSGGPTDTQYF. The rearrangement links TRBV7-8 to TRBJ2-3, with TRBD2 matching 11 bases. Germline-derived CDR1 and CDR2 are SGHVS and FQNEAQ. The V and J ends lost 6 bases and 2 bases, in that order; junction bases with no gene match: 4. The CDR3 extends over 15 amino acids.

This clonotype was recorded a few times. This rearrangement joins TRBV7-3 to TRBJ2-3; D is uncertain. The length of the CDR3 is 16 residues. V lost 5 bases and J 1 base, leaving 16 bases between the germline ends. The germline CDR1 and CDR2 sequences are SGHTA and FQGTGA. The CDR3 DNA reads as TGTGCCAGCAGCCCCGGGCTTTTTGGGGGCACAGATACGCAGTATTTT. This codes for CASSPGLFGGTDTQYF.

V usage is TRBV12-3 or TRBV12-4 and J usage is TRBJ2-7; D is possibly TRBD1 (6 bases). Trimming took off 3 bases at V and 2 bases at J, with 11 bases between the two ends. The CDR3 runs to 14 residues. CDR3 sequence (DNA): TGTGCCAGCAGTTTCCAGGGGATGGCCTACGAGCAGTACTTC. The encoded protein is CASSFQGMAYEQYF.

This chain uses TRBV4-3 with TRBJ2-4, with D possibly TRBD2 on 6 matching bases. With 0 bases removed from V and 8 bases from J, the gap between germline ends came to 11 bases. There are 14 residues in the CDR3. The germline V gene encodes CDR1 LGHNA and CDR2 YSLEER. The CDR3 is CASSQDHGGDIQYF. CDR3 bases: TGCGCCAGCAGCCAAGACCATGGAGGGGACATTCAGTACTTC.

This clonotype was seen only a few times. CDR3 nucleotides: TGCGCCAGCAGCTTAAGCTCCTACAATGAGCAGTTCTTC. This gives the protein CASSLSSYNEQFF. The chain is built from TRBV5-1 and TRBJ2-1; no firm D call. Per the germline V gene, CDR1 is SGHRS and CDR2 is YFSETQ. The CDR3 runs to 13 residues. Trimming pared 2 bases from V and 0 bases from J, leaving 3 bases between.

This chain joins TRBV9 and TRBJ2-1; TRBD1 aligns across 7 bases. The CDR3 covers 14 residues. Germline values: CDR1 SGDLS, CDR2 YYNGEE. Trimming at V came to 3 bases and at J to 6 bases, leaving 6 bases not matched to a gene. The CDR3 DNA sequence: TGTGCCAGCAGCGGGGGACAGAACTCCAATGAGCAGTTCTTC. This encodes CASSGGQNSNEQFF.

This clonotype was counted between two and nine times. V and J are TRBV20-1 and TRBJ2-3, with 9 bases that match TRBD1. The CDR3 is 15 residues long. Per germline, CDR1 DFQATT and CDR2 SNEGSKA (reference sequence). V trimming: 3 bases; J trimming: 2 bases; junction bases outside the gene matches: 6. CDR3 protein: CSARVGQGDTDTQYF. The CDR3 coding sequence is TGCAGTGCTAGGGTGGGACAGGGCGACACAGATACGCAGTATTTT.

There are a few counts of this clonotype. The chain joins TRBV7-8 to TRBJ2-1; D might be TRBD2 (6 bases). Looked up from germline, CDR1 is SGHVS and CDR2 is FQNEAQ. The CDR3 runs 17 residues. Trimming removed 5 bases from V and 6 bases from J, with 23 bases in between. The CDR3 region is CASSPQQGGAPINEQFF. The CDR3 DNA follows: TGTGCCAGCAGCCCGCAGCAGGGAGGAGCCCCCATCAATGAGCAGTTCTTC.

The table lists this clonotype with many counts. The gene calls are TRBV5-1 and TRBJ2-4, with 13 bases fitting TRBD2. The V gene end was trimmed by 3 bases and the J gene end by 5 bases; junction bases not matched to a gene: 8. Germline CDR1 and CDR2: SGHRS and YFSETQ. CDR3 length equals 17 residues. In DNA form, the CDR3 reads TGCGCCAGCAGCTACGGACTAGCGGGAGTGGTAGAAAACATTCAGTACTTC. This gives the protein CASSYGLAGVVENIQYF.

The sample holds a few counts of this clonotype. This CDR3 is CASSSSPGLALGWDTQYF. CDR3 sequence (DNA): TGTGCCAGCAGCTCCTCACCGGGACTAGCGCTCGGGTGGGATACGCAGTATTTT. The chain combines TRBV11-3 with TRBJ2-3, with 10 nucleotides matching TRBD2. J was trimmed by 6 bases and V by 4 bases; bases with no gene match: 16. Germline V gene data show CDR1 as SGHNT and CDR2 as YENEEA. The CDR3 contains 18 residues. The whole variable domain, remainder taken from reference TRBV11-3 and TRBJ2-3, is EAGVVQSPRYKIIEKKQPVAFWCNPISGHNTLYWYLQNLGQGPELLIRYENEEAVDDSQLPKDRFSAERLKGVDSTLKIQPAELGDSAVYLCASSSSPGLALGWDTQYFGPGTRLTVL.

The rearrangement links TRBV4-1 to TRBJ1-1; D is perhaps TRBD1 (5 bases). Looked up from germline, CDR1 is MGHRA and CDR2 is YSYEKL. This CDR3 spans 15 amino acids. V gave up 0 bases and J gave up 2 bases, with 10 bases separating them. The CDR3 DNA reads as TGCGCCAGCAGCCAAGATACAAGGGGCAACACTGAAGCTTTCTTT. Translating gives CASSQDTRGNTEAFF.

The V gene is TRBV7-8, the J gene TRBJ2-3; TRBD1 agrees at 11 bases. CDR3 size: 15 residues. Germline CDR1 reads SGHVS; CDR2 reads FQNEAQ. J lost 5 bases, V lost 1 base, and 2 bases had no gene match. The CDR3 nucleotides read TGTGCCAGCAGCTTAGGGACAGGGGGCAGAGATACGCAGTATTTT. Its translation is CASSLGTGGRDTQYF.

This chain links TRBV19 with TRBJ2-3; no definite D call. This CDR3 is built from 16 residues. V lost 3 bases to trimming and J lost 0 bases, with 13 bases between them. Per germline, CDR1 LNHDA and CDR2 SQIVND (reference sequence). In nucleotides, the CDR3 is TGTGCCAGTAGTATCGCCGGAGCCTCTAGCACAGATACGCAGTATTTT. Translation: CASSIAGASSTDTQYF.

The V and J genes are TRBV6-5 and TRBJ2-6; D possibly corresponds to TRBD1 (6 bases). CDR1 and CDR2 (germline): MNHEY, SVGAGI. There are 15 residues in the CDR3. Trimming removed 6 bases from V and 2 bases from J, with 11 bases in between. CDR3 region: CASSPQGTGANVLTF. The DNA of the CDR3 is TGTGCCAGCAGCCCCCAGGGGACTGGGGCCAACGTCCTGACTTTC.

There are a few counts of this clonotype. The chain couples TRBV12-3 or TRBV12-4 to TRBJ1-1; the D is unclear. The V end lost 6 bases, the J end lost 3 bases, and 17 bases lay between the germline ends. This CDR3 spans 15 amino acids. As DNA, the CDR3 is TGTGCCAGCAGGAACCGTCTCGGCGCCCACACTGAAGCTTTCTTT. Translation: CASRNRLGAHTEAFF.

V usage is TRBV15 and J usage is TRBJ1-4; possibly TRBD1 for D (6 bases). CDR1 and CDR2 from the germline V gene are LNHNV and YYDKDF (reference sequence). With 0 bases removed from V and 6 bases from J, the gap between germline ends came to 11 bases. The CDR3 length is 15 residues. The CDR3 DNA is TGTGCCACCAGCAGAGATCTTTCAGGGGATGAAAAACTGTTTTTT. It encodes CATSRDLSGDEKLFF.

V gene TRBV9 combines with J gene TRBJ1-2; TRBD1 matches 7 bases. The germline CDR1 and CDR2 sequences are SGDLS and YYNGEE. J lost 4 bases, V lost 0 bases, and 3 bases had no gene match. The CDR3 has 14 amino acids. CDR3 coding DNA: TGTGCCAGCAGCGTAGGGGAGGGGGCCTATGGCTACACCTTC. Translation gives CASSVGEGAYGYTF.

This clonotype turned up a few times. The chain joins TRBV29-1 to TRBJ1-5; D is possibly TRBD1 (5 bases). Trimming shortened V by 4 bases and J by 0 bases, and 13 bases separated the two germline ends. This CDR3 is built from 15 residues. Germline values: CDR1 SQVTM, CDR2 ANQGSEA. CDR3 bases: TGCAGCGTTGGCACAGGAGACTATAGCAATCAGCCCCAGCATTTT. It codes for CSVGTGDYSNQPQHF.

The J gene is TRBJ2-2, the V gene TRBV11-2; 9 bases agree with TRBD2. Germline CDR1 SGHAT, CDR2 FQNNGV. Trimming cost V 4 bases and J 8 bases; bases outside gene matches: 5. The CDR3 loop spans 14 amino acids. The CDR3 is CASSSLAGDGELFF. The CDR3 nucleotides are TGTGCCAGCAGCTCCTTAGCGGGAGATGGGGAGCTGTTTTTT.

This clonotype appeared a few times. The chain links TRBV20-1 to TRBJ1-1, with D possibly being TRBD1 (5 bases). The CDR3 runs 13 residues. V lost 3 bases and J 3 bases, leaving 11 bases between the germline ends. Germline values: CDR1 DFQATT, CDR2 SNEGSKA (reference sequence). CDR3 sequence: CSARVLGDTEAFF. For the CDR3, the DNA is TGCAGTGCTAGGGTTCTAGGGGACACTGAAGCTTTCTTT.

This clonotype was counted a few times. The chain recombines TRBV4-1 with TRBJ1-1; the D is unclear. With 3 bases removed from V and 2 bases from J, the gap between germline ends came to 16 bases. The CDR3 has 16 residues. Germline values: CDR1 MGHRA, CDR2 YSYEKL. The CDR3 here is CASSHRMYEFNTEAFF. The CDR3 region has the DNA TGCGCCAGCAGCCATAGGATGTATGAATTCAACACTGAAGCTTTCTTT.

The CDR3 region is CSVERTDTQYF. The CDR3 nucleotides are TGCAGCGTTGAAAGGACAGATACGCAGTATTTT. This chain connects TRBV29-1 to TRBJ2-3, with unresolved D. V lost 2 bases to trimming and J lost 3 bases, with 3 bases between them. There are 11 residues in the CDR3. From germline, CDR1 is SQVTM and CDR2 ANQGSEA.